This TCR beta chain was recorded in a study of PD-1 blockade in classical Hodgkin lymphoma. Whole-study results and caveats: Whereas CD4+ TCR diversity had risen significantly by C4D1, CD8+ TCR diversity had not. Partial responders and progressors had significantly lower baseline TCR diversity.

About this clone itself: Its antigen is currently unknown.

The protocol was immunoSEQ multiplex PCR, while the TCRdb copy is restricted to in-frame clones and leaves out a portion. The sample includes about 14,000 clones, roughly 80% of them seen just once. This CDR3 has 13 residues. V was pared by 5 bases and J by 3 bases, with 10 bases between. Per the germline V gene, CDR1 is LNHDA and CDR2 is SQIVND (reference sequence). After autologous stem cell transplantation all patients relapsed, and prior brentuximab vedotin exposure differed between cohorts. Complete response, partial response or progressive disease were the best responses. The sequences come from peripheral blood mononuclear cells (PBMCs), collected at baseline. This rearrangement joins TRBV19 to TRBJ1-2; a possible D gene is TRBD1 (6 bases). This TCR came from a human donor with classical Hodgkin lymphoma. CDR3: CASSSNRDYGYTF. In DNA, the CDR3 is TGTGCCAGTAGTTCGAACAGGGACTATGGCTACACCTTC. Together with reference TRBV19 and TRBJ1-2, the CDR3 gives the full variable domain: DGGITQSPKYLFRKEGQNVTLSCEQNLNHDAMYWYRQDPGQGLRLIYYSQIVNDFQKGDIAEGYSVSREKKESFPLTVTSAQKNPTAFYLCASSSNRDYGYTFGSGTRLTVV.